This paragraph covers one T cell receptor (beta chain) sequence. Original handling: It was from reference gene primer amplification that nucleated cell counts were estimated. Clones were read by immunoSEQ multiplex PCR, and TCRdb kept only the in-frame ones, dropping some. That table is the source of V, J and clone size, and D and trimming were worked out from the DNA. The table shows some 150,000 clones, with around 84% occurring only once. The entry originates in a study of blood T cell repertoires in COVID-19. The wider study: Acute and convalescent COVID-19 samples came from the United States, Italy and Spain. Sample material is recorded as cDNA or gDNA derived from T cells, B-cell-depleted T cells, or PBMCs.

This CDR3 is 15 amino acids long. V lost 8 bases and J lost 0, with 11 bases in between. CDR1 and CDR2 (germline): LNHDA, SQIVND (reference sequence). The chain uses TRBV19 and TRBJ2-6; the D gene is possibly TRBD1 (5 bases). Source material: peripheral blood. The sequence derives from a human donor in a cohort sampled during active COVID-19. CDR3 sequence reads: CASSTVTSGANVLTF. DNA for the CDR3: TGTGCCAGTTCGACAGTGACCTCTGGGGCCAACGTCCTGACTTTC.